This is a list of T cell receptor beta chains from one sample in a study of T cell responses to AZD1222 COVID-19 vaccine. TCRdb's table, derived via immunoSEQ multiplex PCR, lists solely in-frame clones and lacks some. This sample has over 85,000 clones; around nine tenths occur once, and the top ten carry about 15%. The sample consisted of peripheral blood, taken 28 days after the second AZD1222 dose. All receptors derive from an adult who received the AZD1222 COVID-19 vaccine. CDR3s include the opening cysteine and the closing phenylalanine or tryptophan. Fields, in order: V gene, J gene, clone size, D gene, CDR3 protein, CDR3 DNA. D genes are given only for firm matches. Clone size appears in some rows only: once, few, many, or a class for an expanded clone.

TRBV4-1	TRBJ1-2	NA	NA	CASSPRGGYGYTF	TGCGCCAGCAGTCCCAGGGGCGGCTATGGCTACACCTTC
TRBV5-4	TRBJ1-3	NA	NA	CASSSKQGRGTGNTIYF	TGTGCCAGCAGCTCCAAACAGGGAAGAGGTACTGGAAACACCATATATTTT
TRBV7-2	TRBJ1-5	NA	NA	CASSLRDGNQPQHF	TGTGCCAGCAGTCTTAGGGACGGCAATCAGCCCCAGCATTTT
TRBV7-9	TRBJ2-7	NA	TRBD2	CASSSLQAGVYEQYF	TGTGCCAGCAGCTCCCTTCAAGCGGGGGTATACGAGCAGTACTTC
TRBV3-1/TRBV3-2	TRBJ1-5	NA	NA	CASSQDNINQPQHF	TGTGCCAGCAGCCAAGATAACATCAATCAGCCCCAGCATTTT
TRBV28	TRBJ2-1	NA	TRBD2	CASRYWTSFPYNEQFF	TGTGCCAGCAGGTACTGGACTAGCTTCCCCTACAATGAGCAGTTCTTC
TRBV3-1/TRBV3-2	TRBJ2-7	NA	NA	CASSQEGVDSYEQYF	TGTGCCAGCAGCCAAGAGGGAGTAGACTCCTACGAGCAGTACTTC
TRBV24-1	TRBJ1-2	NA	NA	CATSEGRVNYGYTF	TGTGCCACCAGTGAAGGAAGGGTTAACTATGGCTACACCTTC
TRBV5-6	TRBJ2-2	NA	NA	CASSLGRNTGELFF	TGTGCCAGCAGCTTGGGACGGAACACCGGGGAGCTGTTTTTT
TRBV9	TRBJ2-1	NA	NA	CASSVAGPGAGYNEQFF	TGTGCCAGCAGCGTAGCCGGACCCGGGGCGGGGTACAATGAGCAGTTCTTC
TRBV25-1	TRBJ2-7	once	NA	CASSESAGNSYEQYF	TGTGCCAGCAGTGAATCAGCGGGCAACTCCTACGAGCAGTACTTC
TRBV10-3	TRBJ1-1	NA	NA	CAISDYQKNTEAFF	TGTGCCATCAGTGACTACCAGAAGAACACTGAAGCTTTCTTT
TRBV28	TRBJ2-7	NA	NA	CASSFISGPSYEQYF	TGTGCCAGCAGTTTTATATCGGGGCCCTCCTACGAGCAGTACTTC
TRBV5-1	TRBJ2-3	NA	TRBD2	CASSLLAGARHTQYF	TGCGCCAGCAGCCTCCTAGCGGGAGCGAGGCATACGCAGTATTTT
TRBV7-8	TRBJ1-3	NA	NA	CASRRESIQLSGNTIYF	TGTGCCAGCAGACGTGAGTCTATCCAGCTCTCTGGAAACACCATATATTTT
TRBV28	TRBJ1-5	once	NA	CASWEGGIQPQHF	TGTGCCAGTTGGGAGGGTGGCATCCAGCCCCAGCATTTT
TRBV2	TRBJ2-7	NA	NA	CASIRDAGPSYEQYF	TGTGCCAGCATCCGCGATGCGGGTCCCTCCTACGAGCAGTACTTC
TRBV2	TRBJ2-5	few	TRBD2	CASSTGLAGGWGETQYF	TGTGCCAGCAGTACTGGACTAGCGGGAGGATGGGGTGAGACCCAGTACTTC
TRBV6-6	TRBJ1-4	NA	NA	CASSHEGTIIVGEKLFF	TGTGCCAGCAGTCATGAGGGGACGATTATAGTCGGGGAAAAACTGTTTTTT
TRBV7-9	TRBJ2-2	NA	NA	CASSPRPTPGLFF	TGTGCCAGCAGCCCTCGTCCCACCCCCGGGCTGTTTTTT
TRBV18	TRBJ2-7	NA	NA	CASSPGSEQYF	TGTGCCAGCTCACCGGGCTCCGAGCAGTACTTC
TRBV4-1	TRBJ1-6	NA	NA	CASSQYRDSPLHF	TGCGCCAGCAGCCAATACAGGGATTCACCCCTCCACTTT
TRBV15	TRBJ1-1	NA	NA	CATSNTGQLNTEAFF	TGTGCCACCAGCAACACCGGACAGCTGAACACTGAAGCTTTCTTT
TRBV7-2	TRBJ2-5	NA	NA	CASSLWAVQETQYF	TGTGCCAGCAGCCTTTGGGCGGTCCAAGAGACCCAGTACTTC
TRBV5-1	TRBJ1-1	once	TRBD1	CASSVHQGGNTEAFF	TGCGCCAGCAGCGTACATCAGGGGGGTAACACTGAAGCTTTCTTT
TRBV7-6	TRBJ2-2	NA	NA	CASRGPGPTSGELFF	TGTGCCAGCAGGGGACCGGGACCGACGAGCGGGGAGCTGTTTTTT
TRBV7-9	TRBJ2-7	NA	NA	CASSTDVRYYEQYF	TGTGCCAGCAGCACCGACGTCAGGTATTACGAGCAGTACTTC
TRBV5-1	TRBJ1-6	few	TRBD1	CASSLGQGVNSPLHF	TGCGCCAGCAGCTTAGGACAGGGGGTCAATTCACCCCTCCACTTT
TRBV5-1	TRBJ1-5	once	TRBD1	CASSLGGTDYQPQHF	TGCGCCAGCAGCTTGGGGGGGACAGACTATCAGCCCCAGCATTTT